One and the same sample provided the 6 T cell receptor beta chains below, sequenced in a study of regulatory T cells in long-lasting Graves disease (dated by TCRdb to the early 2020s). The intended sense of this specimen's time point label: persistent/refractory GD, antithyroid drugs over 5 years with positive TRAb. For both TCR sequencing and RNA sequencing, RNA was extracted from PBMCs using TRIzol. The library was obtained by multiplex PCR. Sequencing took place on an Illumina HiSeq 4000. TCR beta libraries were built with iRepertoire HTBI primers and Arm-PCR amplification of CDR3 regions. TCRdb's own reprocessing of the public reads used fastp at Q25 and MiXCR and kept productive beta chains. All rows with the same CDR3 protein become a single entry with the most common DNA and genes. The sample table contains almost 350,000 distinct CDR3 sequences; only one count was recorded for around 20% of them. About 29% of the sample belongs to the ten largest clones.

Here the sequenced sample was peripheral blood mononuclear cells (PBMCs), taken when the disease was refractory, from a patient treated with antithyroid drugs. The receptor set was obtained from a female donor with Graves disease.

The chain's CDR3 is CASSLGGVEQYF. CDR3 nucleotide sequence: TGTGCCAGCAGCTTAGGAGGGGTTGAGCAGTACTTC. This chain uses TRBV5-5 with TRBJ2-7, with a weak D call TRBD2 (6 bases). The germline gives CDR1 SGHKS, CDR2 YYEKEE (reference sequence). The V gene lost 2 bases and the J gene lost 7 bases, with 10 bases spanning the gap. The CDR3 has 12 residues. Looking up the rest from reference TRBV5-5 and TRBJ2-7 gives the full variable domain: DAGVTQSPTHLIKTRGQQVTLRCSPISGHKSVSWYQQVLGQGPQFIFQYYEKEERGRGNFPDRFSARQFPNYSSELNVNALLLGDSALYLCASSLGGVEQYFGPGTRLTVT.

The chain has TRBV7-2 and TRBJ2-7, with TRBD1 matching 8 bases. V shed 1 base, J shed 3 bases, and the junction held 5 bases outside the gene matches. CDR1 is SGHTA, CDR2 FQGNSA, per germline. The CDR3 is 15 residues long. The DNA of the CDR3 is TGTGCCAGCAGCTTAGTGGGGACAGGTCTCTACGAGCAGTACTTC. This translates into CASSLVGTGLYEQYF.

This clonotype has at least ten counts. This chain connects TRBV28 to TRBJ2-7; 7 bases match TRBD1. V trimming: 5 bases; J trimming: 2 bases; junction bases outside the gene matches: 3. The CDR3 length is 13 residues. Germline-derived CDR1 and CDR2 are MDHEN and SYDVKM. DNA for the CDR3: TGTGCCAGCAGTCTCGGGACAGCCTACGAGCAGTACTTC. The encoded protein is CASSLGTAYEQYF. The full variable domain, with the rest looked up from reference TRBV28 and TRBJ2-7, is DVKVTQSSRYLVKRTGEKVFLECVQDMDHENMFWYRQDPGLGLRLIYFSYDVKMKEKGDIPEGYSVSREKKERFSLILESASTNQTSMYLCASSLGTAYEQYFGPGTRLTVT.

The rearrangement links TRBV2 to TRBJ2-7; 7 bases agree with TRBD2. The CDR3 extends over 13 amino acids. With 10 bases clipped from V and 5 bases from J, the junction kept 11 bases outside the gene matches. Germline V CDR1 and CDR2: SNHLY, FYNNEI. CDR3 coding DNA: TGTGCCACCTTCTCCGCGGGAGTCAACGAGCAGTACTTC. Protein: CATFSAGVNEQYF.

The chain is built from TRBV10-1 and TRBJ2-3; 7 positions agree with TRBD1. V lost 4 bases to trimming and J lost 1 base; unmatched junction nucleotides: 5. Per the germline V gene, CDR1 is WNHNN and CDR2 is SYGVQD (reference sequence). There are 15 residues in the CDR3. The CDR3 bases are TGCGCCAGCAGTGCGGACAGGCTCGGCACAGATACGCAGTATTTT. The encoded protein is CASSADRLGTDTQYF.

The chain employs TRBV2 and TRBJ2-2; D remains ambiguous. The CDR3 is 12 amino acids. The germline CDR1 and CDR2 sequences are SNHLY and FYNNEI. Trimming removed 11 bases at V and 4 bases at J, with 11 bases between. CDR3 sequence reads: CASSRSTGELFF. The CDR3 coding sequence is TGTGCCTCCAGCAGATCCACCGGGGAGCTGTTTTTT.